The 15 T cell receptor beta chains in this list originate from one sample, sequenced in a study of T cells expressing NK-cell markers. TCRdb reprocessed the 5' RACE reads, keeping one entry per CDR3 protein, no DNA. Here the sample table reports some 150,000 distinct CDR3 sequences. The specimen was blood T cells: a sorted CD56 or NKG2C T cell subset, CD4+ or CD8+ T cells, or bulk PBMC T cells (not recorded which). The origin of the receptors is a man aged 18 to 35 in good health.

CDR3 region: CASSESTSSYNEQFF. The rearrangement uses TRBV10-2 and TRBJ2-1. CDR1 WSHSY and CDR2 SAAADI come from the germline V gene. The CDR3 has 15 residues.

This CDR3 reads CSARDPQRETQYF. J is TRBJ2-5 and V is TRBV20-1. The CDR3 extends over 13 amino acids. Germline CDR1 DFQATT, CDR2 SNEGSKA (reference sequence).

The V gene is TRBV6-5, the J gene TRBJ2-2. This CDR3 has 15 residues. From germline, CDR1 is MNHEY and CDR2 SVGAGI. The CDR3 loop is CASSYSGSNTGELFF.

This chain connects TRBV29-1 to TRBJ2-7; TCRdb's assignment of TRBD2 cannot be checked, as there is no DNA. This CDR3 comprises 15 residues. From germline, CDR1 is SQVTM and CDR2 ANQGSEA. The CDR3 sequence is CSVEFEASATYEQYF.

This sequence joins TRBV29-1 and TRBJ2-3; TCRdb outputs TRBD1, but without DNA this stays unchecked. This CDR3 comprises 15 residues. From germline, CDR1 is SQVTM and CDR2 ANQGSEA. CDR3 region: CSVVRTGEEDYTQYF.

CDR3: CSALPSGRSGYEQYF. The gene calls are TRBV20-1 and TRBJ2-7; TCRdb lists TRBD2, though no DNA is available to test this call. CDR1 DFQATT and CDR2 SNEGSKA come from the germline V gene (reference sequence). The CDR3 is made up of 15 amino acids.

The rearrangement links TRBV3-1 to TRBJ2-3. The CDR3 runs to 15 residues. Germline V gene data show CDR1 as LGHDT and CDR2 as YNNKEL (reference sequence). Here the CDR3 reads CASSQDTLATDTQYF.

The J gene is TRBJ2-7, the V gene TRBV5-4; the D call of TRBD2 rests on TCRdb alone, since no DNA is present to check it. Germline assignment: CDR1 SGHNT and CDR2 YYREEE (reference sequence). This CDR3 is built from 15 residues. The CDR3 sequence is CASSILAGETYEQYF.

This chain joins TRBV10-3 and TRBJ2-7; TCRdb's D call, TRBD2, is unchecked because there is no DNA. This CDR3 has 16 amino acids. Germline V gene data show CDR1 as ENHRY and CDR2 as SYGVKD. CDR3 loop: CAISEDKGLHRYEQYF.

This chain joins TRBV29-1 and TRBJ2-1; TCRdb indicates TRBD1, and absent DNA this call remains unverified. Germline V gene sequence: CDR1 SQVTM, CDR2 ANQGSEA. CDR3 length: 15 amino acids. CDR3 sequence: CSVEGVTGGYNEQFF.

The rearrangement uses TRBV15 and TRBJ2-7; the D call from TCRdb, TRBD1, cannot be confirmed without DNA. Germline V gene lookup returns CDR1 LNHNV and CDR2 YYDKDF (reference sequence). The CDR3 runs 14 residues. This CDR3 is CATSRENREYEQYF.

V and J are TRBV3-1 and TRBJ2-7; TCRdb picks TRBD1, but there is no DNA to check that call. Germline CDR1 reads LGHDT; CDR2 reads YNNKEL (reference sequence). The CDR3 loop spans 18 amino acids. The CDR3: CASSQYTSGTGGRYEQYF.

CDR3 loop: CASRTTGTRKETQYF. The genes are TRBV6-1 and TRBJ2-5; TCRdb's D call of TRBD1 is untestable without DNA. Germline CDR1 and CDR2: MNHNS and SASEGT. This CDR3 has 15 amino acids.

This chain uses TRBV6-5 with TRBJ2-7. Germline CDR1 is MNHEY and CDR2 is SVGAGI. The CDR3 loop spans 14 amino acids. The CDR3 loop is CASSHGSGSYEQYF.

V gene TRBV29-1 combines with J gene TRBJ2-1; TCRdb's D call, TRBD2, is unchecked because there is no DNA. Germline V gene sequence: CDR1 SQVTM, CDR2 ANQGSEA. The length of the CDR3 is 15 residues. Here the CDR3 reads CSVSAGTSGYNEQFF.